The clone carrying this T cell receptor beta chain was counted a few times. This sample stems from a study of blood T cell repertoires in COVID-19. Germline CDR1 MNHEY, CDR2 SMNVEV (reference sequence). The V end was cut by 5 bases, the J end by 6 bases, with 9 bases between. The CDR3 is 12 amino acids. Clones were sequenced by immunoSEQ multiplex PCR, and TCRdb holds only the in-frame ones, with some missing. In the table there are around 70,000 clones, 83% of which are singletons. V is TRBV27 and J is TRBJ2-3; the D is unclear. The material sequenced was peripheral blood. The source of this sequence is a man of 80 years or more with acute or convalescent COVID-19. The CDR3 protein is CASSQTGDTQYF. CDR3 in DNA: TGTGCCAGCAGTCAGACTGGGGATACGCAGTATTTT.